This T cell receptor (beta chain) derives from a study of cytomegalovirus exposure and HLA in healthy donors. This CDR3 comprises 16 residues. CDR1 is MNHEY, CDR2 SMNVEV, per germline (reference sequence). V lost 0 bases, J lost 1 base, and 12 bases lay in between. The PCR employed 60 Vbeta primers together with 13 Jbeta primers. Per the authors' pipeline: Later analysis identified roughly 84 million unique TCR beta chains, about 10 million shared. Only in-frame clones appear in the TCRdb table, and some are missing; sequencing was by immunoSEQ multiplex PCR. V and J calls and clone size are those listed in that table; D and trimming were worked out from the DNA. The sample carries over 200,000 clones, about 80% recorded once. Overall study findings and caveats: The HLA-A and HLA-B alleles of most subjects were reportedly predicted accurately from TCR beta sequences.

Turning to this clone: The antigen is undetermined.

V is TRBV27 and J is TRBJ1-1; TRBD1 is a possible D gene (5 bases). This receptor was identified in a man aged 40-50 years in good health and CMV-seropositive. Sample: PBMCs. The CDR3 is CASSLSQVRKNTEAFF. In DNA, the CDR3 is TGTGCCAGCAGTTTATCACAGGTCAGGAAGAACACTGAAGCTTTCTTT.